These 22 T cell receptor beta chains were all obtained from the same sample, sequenced in a study of shared clonotypes between healthy human individuals. Using immunoSEQ multiplex PCR, the repertoire was profiled, and TCRdb retains in-frame clones only, with some absent. The sample carries fewer than 1 million clones, approximately 96% recorded once. The naive CD8 population came from CD45RO-negative cells selected for CCR7, without terminally differentiated effector memory CD45RA+ cells. Material: naive CD8+ T cells sorted from blood. The receptors derive from a man aged 25 to 45 in good health.

This clone showed up just once. The chain couples TRBV5-4 to TRBJ2-7; 8 bases agree with TRBD2. CDR3 length: 14 amino acids. CDR1 SGHNT and CDR2 YYREEE come from the germline V gene (reference sequence). Trimming at V came to 4 bases and at J to 3 bases, leaving 6 bases not matched to a gene. As DNA, the CDR3 is TGTGCCAGCAGCGGGGGACTAGGCGGCTACGAGCAGTACTTC. It specifies CASSGGLGGYEQYF.

The V and J genes are TRBV27 and TRBJ2-7; possible D gene TRBD2, 5 bases. V lost 3 bases and J 6 bases, leaving 12 bases between the germline ends. Germline V gene lookup returns CDR1 MNHEY and CDR2 SMNVEV (reference sequence). The CDR3 totals 13 residues. This chain's CDR3 is CASSFSGFSEQYF. DNA of the CDR3: TGTGCCAGCAGTTTTTCGGGGTTTTCCGAGCAGTACTTC.

The J gene is TRBJ2-7, the V gene TRBV10-3; no definite D call. Trimming took off 4 bases at V and 5 bases at J, with 15 bases between the two ends. This CDR3 has 14 residues. Per germline, CDR1 ENHRY and CDR2 SYGVKD. DNA of the CDR3: TGTGCCATCAGTGCCGCGCTTTCGGTCCACGAGCAGTACTTC. Amino acids: CAISAALSVHEQYF.

The genes are TRBV2 and TRBJ2-3, with TRBD2 matching over 12 bases. Germline V CDR1 and CDR2: SNHLY, FYNNEI. With V trimmed by 5 bases and J by 5 bases, 11 bases remained unmatched. The length of the CDR3 is 17 residues. The CDR3 coding sequence is TGTGCCAGCAGTCTGCGACTAGCGGGAGAAGGTGGAGATACGCAGTATTTT. The encoded protein is CASSLRLAGEGGDTQYF. Complete variable domain (other parts from reference TRBV2 and TRBJ2-3): EPEVTQTPSHQVTQMGQEVILRCVPISNHLYFYWYRQILGQKVEFLVSFYNNEISEKSEIFDDQFSVERPDGSNFTLKIRSTKLEDSAMYFCASSLRLAGEGGDTQYFGPGTRLTVL.

This clone is a singleton in its sample. V usage is TRBV7-8 and J usage is TRBJ1-1; perhaps TRBD1 as D (5 bases). Germline-derived CDR1 and CDR2 are SGHVS and FQNEAQ. The germline V and J ends were trimmed by 2 bases and 3 bases, with 16 bases remaining between them. This CDR3 comprises 16 residues. As DNA, the CDR3 is TGTGCCAGCAGCTTAACTCCCAGGGTAGGGTACACTGAAGCTTTCTTT. The encoded protein is CASSLTPRVGYTEAFF.

The genes are TRBV7-9 and TRBJ1-1; no definite D call. Between the trimmed V and J ends, which lost 5 bases and 1 base, there was a span of 11 bases. This CDR3 region has 14 residues. Per the germline V gene, CDR1 is SEHNR and CDR2 is FQNEAQ (reference sequence). The DNA for the CDR3 is TGTGCCAGCAGCCATTCCGGGGAGAACACTGAAGCTTTCTTT. Translation gives CASSHSGENTEAFF. The entire variable domain, with the rest obtained from reference TRBV7-9 and TRBJ1-1, is as follows: DTGVSQNPRHKITKRGQNVTFRCDPISEHNRLYWYRQTLGQGPEFLTYFQNEAQLEKSRLLSDRFSAERPKGSFSTLEIQRTEQGDSAMYLCASSHSGENTEAFFGQGTRLTVV.

This chain uses TRBV7-2 with TRBJ2-7; D unclear. The V gene lost 1 base and the J gene lost 2 bases, with 6 bases spanning the gap. Germline V gene lookup returns CDR1 SGHTA and CDR2 FQGNSA. This CDR3 is built from 13 residues. The CDR3 DNA follows: TGTGCCAGCAGCTTAGGTTGGACCTACGAGCAGTACTTC. Translation gives CASSLGWTYEQYF.

The rearrangement joins TRBV19 to TRBJ2-1; possibly TRBD1 or TRBD2 for D (5 bases each). Deletions cut 4 bases from V and 0 bases from J, with 19 bases between. The germline CDR1 and CDR2 sequences are LNHDA and SQIVND (reference sequence). CDR3 size: 18 residues. CDR3 DNA sequence: TGTGCCAGTAGTACCCAGATCCCGGGACCGAGCTCCTACAATGAGCAGTTCTTC. Its translation: CASSTQIPGPSSYNEQFF.

This chain joins TRBV5-1 and TRBJ2-3; D is uncertain. The CDR3 contains 14 residues. V shed 3 bases and J shed 4 bases, with 12 bases lying between them. Per germline, CDR1 SGHRS and CDR2 YFSETQ. The CDR3 sequence is CASSWRRSSDTQYF. CDR3 DNA sequence: TGCGCCAGCAGCTGGCGACGTAGCTCAGATACGCAGTATTTT. Supplemented by reference TRBV5-1 and TRBJ2-3, the full variable domain reads KAGVTQTPRYLIKTRGQQVTLSCSPISGHRSVSWYQQTPGQGLQFLFEYFSETQRNKGNFPGRFSGRQFSNSRSEMNVSTLELGDSALYLCASSWRRSSDTQYFGPGTRLTVL.

The chain couples TRBV10-1 to TRBJ2-3; 15 bases line up with TRBD2. The germline V gene has CDR1 WNHNN and CDR2 SYGVQD (reference sequence). The CDR3 totals 16 residues. J was trimmed by 5 bases and V by 6 bases; bases with no gene match: 6. CDR3: CASSPGTSGRLDTQYF. The DNA of the CDR3 is TGCGCCAGCAGCCCCGGGACTAGCGGGAGGTTAGATACGCAGTATTTT.

This sequence joins TRBV28 and TRBJ2-1; D remains ambiguous. Germline lookup yields CDR1 MDHEN and CDR2 SYDVKM. The CDR3 has 16 amino acids. Trimming stripped 4 bases from V and 0 bases from J, with 13 bases between. The CDR3 DNA reads as TGTGCCAGCAGTTCCCTAAACGGGCGCTCCTACAATGAGCAGTTCTTC. Translation gives CASSSLNGRSYNEQFF.

The chain carries TRBV28 and TRBJ2-1; TRBD1 aligns across 7 bases. Unmatched junction bases numbered 8, after V lost 6 bases and J lost 6 bases. The germline V gene has CDR1 MDHEN and CDR2 SYDVKM. The CDR3 has 14 residues. CDR3 protein: CASRLGGQVNEQFF. The CDR3 DNA reads TGTGCCAGCAGGCTAGGGGGCCAGGTCAATGAGCAGTTCTTC.

This clone appeared once. This chain uses TRBV7-9 with TRBJ2-7; possibly TRBD1 for D (7 bases). This CDR3 is built from 12 residues. From germline, CDR1 is SEHNR and CDR2 FQNEAQ (reference sequence). V shed 5 bases and J shed 6 bases, with 11 bases lying between them. CDR3 protein: CASSPGGSEQYF. CDR3 nucleotides: TGTGCCAGCAGCCCAGGGGGGTCCGAGCAGTACTTC.

The V and J genes are TRBV7-9 and TRBJ2-5; D uncertain. In germline, CDR1 is SEHNR, CDR2 FQNEAQ (reference sequence). The CDR3 runs to 13 residues. V lost 8 bases to trimming and J lost 2 bases, with 12 bases between them. The CDR3: CASRNAGQETQYF. The CDR3 DNA sequence: TGTGCCAGCCGAAACGCCGGGCAAGAGACCCAGTACTTC.

This chain's CDR3 is CSVGPSGTAYEQYF. The CDR3 nucleotides are TGCAGCGTCGGCCCCTCCGGGACAGCCTACGAGCAGTACTTC. This chain joins TRBV29-1 and TRBJ2-7; 7 nucleotides agree with TRBD1. Looked up from germline, CDR1 is SQVTM and CDR2 is ANQGSEA. The J segment lost 2 bases and the V segment lost 6 bases, leaving 10 bases of the junction unmatched. The CDR3 runs to 14 residues.

This rearrangement joins TRBV11-2 to TRBJ2-5; 9 bases fit TRBD1. Germline V gene data show CDR1 as SGHAT and CDR2 as FQNNGV. This CDR3 has 18 amino acids. V was pared by 1 base and J by 1 base, with 10 bases of the junction left unmatched. CDR3 DNA sequence: TGTGCCAGCAGCTTAGGGTCTTGGGGGGACAGGGCCCAAGAGACCCAGTACTTC. Protein product: CASSLGSWGDRAQETQYF.

This clone was seen ten or more times. The rearrangement uses TRBV27 and TRBJ2-5, with a possible D match to TRBD1 (5 bases). This CDR3 is built from 13 residues. The V gene's germline CDR1 is MNHEY and CDR2 SMNVEV (reference sequence). The V end lost 5 bases, the J end lost 6 bases, and 13 bases lay between the germline ends. This CDR3 is CASSLGLVQTQYF. The CDR3 nucleotides are TGTGCCAGCAGTCTGGGGCTCGTGCAGACCCAGTACTTC.

The chain joins TRBV9 to TRBJ2-1, with 7 bases aligning to TRBD2. The CDR3 loop spans 15 amino acids. The germline V gene encodes CDR1 SGDLS and CDR2 YYNGEE. The trim removed 4 bases at V and 10 bases at J, leaving 14 bases unmatched. CDR3 sequence reads: CASSPSGTNYGEQFF. CDR3 DNA: TGTGCCAGCAGCCCAAGCGGGACCAACTATGGGGAGCAGTTCTTC.

This clone was recorded only once. The chain joins TRBV4-3 to TRBJ1-1; D is unresolved. Per the germline V gene, CDR1 is LGHNA and CDR2 is YSLEER. V was trimmed by 0 bases and J by 7 bases, leaving 18 bases between them. The CDR3 is 16 amino acids. The CDR3 DNA reads as TGCGCCAGCAGCCAAGATTCATCAGCGTTCACGGTTGAAGCTTTCTTT. Protein product: CASSQDSSAFTVEAFF.

The CDR3 region has the DNA TGTGCCAGTGCTCCCCAAGGGGACGAGCAGTACTTC. The encoded protein is CASAPQGDEQYF. The chain joins TRBV27 to TRBJ2-7; the D gene is possibly TRBD1 (5 bases). In germline, CDR1 is MNHEY, CDR2 SMNVEV (reference sequence). Trimming left V 9 bases short and J 5 bases short, with 14 bases between. CDR3 length: 12 residues.

In regard to this clone: An end of the junction differs from the germline gene, which may be a read error. The genes are TRBV7-9 and TRBJ2-3, with D tentatively TRBD2 (5 bases). This CDR3 has 15 amino acids. Looked up from germline, CDR1 is SEHNR and CDR2 is FQNEAQ (reference sequence). The CDR3 reads CASSLGMGVIDTQYF. The CDR3 bases are TGTGCCAGCAGTTTAGGGATGGGAGTAATAGATACGCAGTATTTT.

The chain carries TRBV5-1 and TRBJ2-5; TRBD1 matches at 8 bases. The CDR3 runs to 14 residues. Per germline, CDR1 SGHRS and CDR2 YFSETQ. V was pared by 5 bases and J by 2 bases, with 5 bases of the junction left unmatched. CDR3 nucleotide sequence: TGCGCCAGCAGTGGACAGGGCATACAAGAGACCCAGTACTTC. The encoded protein is CASSGQGIQETQYF.